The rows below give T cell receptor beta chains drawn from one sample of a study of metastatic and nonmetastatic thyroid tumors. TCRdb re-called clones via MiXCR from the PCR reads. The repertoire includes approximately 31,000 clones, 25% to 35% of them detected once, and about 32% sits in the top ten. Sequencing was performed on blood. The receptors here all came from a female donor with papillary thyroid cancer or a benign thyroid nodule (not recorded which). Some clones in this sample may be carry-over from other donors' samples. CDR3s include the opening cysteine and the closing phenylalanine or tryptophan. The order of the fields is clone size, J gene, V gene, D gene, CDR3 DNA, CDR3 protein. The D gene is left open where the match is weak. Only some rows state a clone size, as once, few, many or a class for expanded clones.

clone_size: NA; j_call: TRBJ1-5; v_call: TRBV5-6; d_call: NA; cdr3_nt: TGTGCCAGCAGCTCAAACCCCTACAGGGATCAGCCCCAGCATTTT; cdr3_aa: CASSSNPYRDQPQHF
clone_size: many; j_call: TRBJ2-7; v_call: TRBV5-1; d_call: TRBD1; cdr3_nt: TGCGCCAGCAGCTTGGAACTAGGGGGCTGGTACGAGCAGTACTTC; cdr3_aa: CASSLELGGWYEQYF
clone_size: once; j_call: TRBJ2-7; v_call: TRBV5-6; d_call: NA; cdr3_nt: TGTGCCAGCAGCTTTGGGACCTCCTACGAGCAGTACTTC; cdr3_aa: CASSFGTSYEQYF
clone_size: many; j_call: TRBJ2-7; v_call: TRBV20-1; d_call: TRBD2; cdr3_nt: TGCAGTGCTAGTTGGCGGGAGTTCGAGCAGTACTTC; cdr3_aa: CSASWREFEQYF
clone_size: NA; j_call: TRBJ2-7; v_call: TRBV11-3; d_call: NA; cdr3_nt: TGTGCCAGCAGTACAATTACGTACGAGCAGTACTTC; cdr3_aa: CASSTITYEQYF
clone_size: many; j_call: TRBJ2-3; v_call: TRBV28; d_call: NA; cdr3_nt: TGTGCCAGCAGTTTACAGCCTCACCTCGAGGGATTCGAGGATACGCAGTATTTT; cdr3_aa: CASSLQPHLEGFEDTQYF
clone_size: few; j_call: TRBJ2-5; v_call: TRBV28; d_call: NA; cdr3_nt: TGTGCCAGCAGTAGGAAGCAGACCCAGTACTTC; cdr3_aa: CASSRKQTQYF
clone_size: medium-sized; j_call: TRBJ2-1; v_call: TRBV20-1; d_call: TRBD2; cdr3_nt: TGCAGTGCTAGCCAAGCGGGAGTGTCCTACAATGAGCAGTTCTTC; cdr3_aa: CSASQAGVSYNEQFF
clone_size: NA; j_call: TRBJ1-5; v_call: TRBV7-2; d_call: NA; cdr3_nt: TGTGCCAGCAGCTTAGAGGGGGGGGCGGCTCAGCCCCAGCATTTT; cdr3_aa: CASSLEGGAAQPQHF
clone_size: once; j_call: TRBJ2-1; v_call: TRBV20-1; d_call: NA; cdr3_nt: TGCAGTGCTAGAGACAATCTTAGGGGCAATGAGCAGTTCTTC; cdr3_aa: CSARDNLRGNEQFF
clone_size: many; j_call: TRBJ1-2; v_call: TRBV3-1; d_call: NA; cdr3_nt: TGTGCCAGCAGCCAAGATGGACTCCCGGGACAAAGCTACACCTTC; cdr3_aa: CASSQDGLPGQSYTF
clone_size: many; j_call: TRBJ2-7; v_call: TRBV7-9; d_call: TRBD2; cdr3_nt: TGTGCCAGCAGCGGACCGACGGAGACTAGCGGCTACGAGCAGTACTTC; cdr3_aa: CASSGPTETSGYEQYF
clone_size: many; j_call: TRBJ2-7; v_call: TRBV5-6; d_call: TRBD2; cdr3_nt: TGTGCCAGCAGCCCGGGAGGAGGAGCCGAGCAGTACTTC; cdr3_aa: CASSPGGGAEQYF
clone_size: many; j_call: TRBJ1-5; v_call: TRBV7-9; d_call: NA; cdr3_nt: TGTGCCAGCAGCTTCGAACAGGGTCCCCAGCATTTT; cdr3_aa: CASSFEQGPQHF
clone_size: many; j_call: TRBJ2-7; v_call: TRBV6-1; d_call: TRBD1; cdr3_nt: TGTGCCAGCCTGCAACAGGGGGCAGTCGAGCAGTACTTC; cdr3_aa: CASLQQGAVEQYF
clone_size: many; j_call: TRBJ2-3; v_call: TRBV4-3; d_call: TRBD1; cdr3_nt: TGCGCCAGCAGCCCAGAGGGTGGTGGGACAGGGGGCACAGATACGCAGTATTTT; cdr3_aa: CASSPEGGGTGGTDTQYF
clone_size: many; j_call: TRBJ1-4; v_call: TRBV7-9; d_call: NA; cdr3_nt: TGTGCCAGCAGCTTCTCGTCTAATGAAAAACTGTTTTTT; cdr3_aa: CASSFSSNEKLFF
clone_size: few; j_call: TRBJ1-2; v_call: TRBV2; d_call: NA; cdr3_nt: TGTGCCAGCAGAAAGGGTCACCGCTATGGCTACACCTTC; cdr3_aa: CASRKGHRYGYTF
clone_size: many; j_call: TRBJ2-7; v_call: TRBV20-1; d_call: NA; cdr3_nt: TGCAGTGCTAGAGAGCCACCCTCCTACGAGCAGTACTTC; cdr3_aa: CSAREPPSYEQYF
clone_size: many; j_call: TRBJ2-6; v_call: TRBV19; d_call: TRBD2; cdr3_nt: TGTGCCAGTAGTATTGTAGGACTAGCGGGAGTAAGCTCTGGGGCCAACGTCCTGACTTTC; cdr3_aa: CASSIVGLAGVSSGANVLTF
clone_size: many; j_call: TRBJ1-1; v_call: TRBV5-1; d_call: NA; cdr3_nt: TGCGCCAGCAGCCTCGACGGGCGGGACACTGAAGCTTTCTTT; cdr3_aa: CASSLDGRDTEAFF
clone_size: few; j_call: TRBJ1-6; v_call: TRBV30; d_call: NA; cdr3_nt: TGTGCCTGGCTGGGTGGGAGGGACAATTCACCCCTCCACTTT; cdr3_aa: CAWLGGRDNSPLHF
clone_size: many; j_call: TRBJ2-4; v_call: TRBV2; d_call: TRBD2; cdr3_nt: TGTGCCAGCAGTGAAGCGCTTCAAACTAGCGGGAGGTTGTTC; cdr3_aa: CASSEALQTSGRLF
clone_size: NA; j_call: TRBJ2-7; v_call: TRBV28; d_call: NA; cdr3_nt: TGTGCCAGCAGTTTGGGTAGCGGTCCGTACGAGCAGTACTTC; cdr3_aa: CASSLGSGPYEQYF
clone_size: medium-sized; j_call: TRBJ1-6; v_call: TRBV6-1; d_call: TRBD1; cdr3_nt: TGTGCCAGCAGTATAATGACAGGGGATGGAAAATCACCCCTCCACTTT; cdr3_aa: CASSIMTGDGKSPLHF
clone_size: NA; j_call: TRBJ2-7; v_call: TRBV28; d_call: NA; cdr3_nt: TGTGCCAGCAGTTTCTTTCGCGGGAAATACGAGCAGTACTTC; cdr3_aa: CASSFFRGKYEQYF
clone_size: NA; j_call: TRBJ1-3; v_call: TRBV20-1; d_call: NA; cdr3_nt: TGCAGGGCTCCCAGTGCGGGCTTGGGCACCATATATTTT; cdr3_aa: CRAPSAGLGTIYF
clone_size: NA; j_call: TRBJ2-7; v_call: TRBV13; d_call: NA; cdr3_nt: TGTGCCAGCAGCTCCGTTACCTTGAGCGGGTACGAGCAGTACTTC; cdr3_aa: CASSSVTLSGYEQYF
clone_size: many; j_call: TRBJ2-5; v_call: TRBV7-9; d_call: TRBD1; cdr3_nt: TGTGCCAGCAGCTCGGACAGGGAAGAGGCCCAGTACTTC; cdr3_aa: CASSSDREEAQYF
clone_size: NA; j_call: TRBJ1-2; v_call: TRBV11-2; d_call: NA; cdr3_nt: TGTGCCAGCAGCTTGATTACAGGGTCCTATGGCTACACCTTC; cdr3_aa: CASSLITGSYGYTF
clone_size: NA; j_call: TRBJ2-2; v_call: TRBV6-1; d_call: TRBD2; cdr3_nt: TGTGCCAGCAGGGGGAGGGACACCGGGGAGCTGTTTTTT; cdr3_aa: CASRGRDTGELFF